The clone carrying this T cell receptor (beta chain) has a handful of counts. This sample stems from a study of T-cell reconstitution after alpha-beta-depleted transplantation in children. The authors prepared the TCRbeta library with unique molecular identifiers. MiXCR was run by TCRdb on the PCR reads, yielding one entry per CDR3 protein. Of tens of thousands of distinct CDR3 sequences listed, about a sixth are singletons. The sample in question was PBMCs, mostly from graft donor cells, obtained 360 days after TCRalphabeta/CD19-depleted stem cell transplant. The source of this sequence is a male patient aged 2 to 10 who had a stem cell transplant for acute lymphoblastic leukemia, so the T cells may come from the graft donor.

This chain's CDR3 is CATSRGTFPYEQYF. In DNA, the CDR3 is TGTGCCACCTCTCGGGGGACCTTCCCCTACGAGCAGTACTTC. The J gene is TRBJ2-7, the V gene TRBV2, with D perhaps TRBD2 (6 bases). CDR1 is SNHLY, CDR2 FYNNEI, per germline. There are 14 residues in the CDR3. Trimming took 10 bases from V and 2 from J, leaving 18 bases between them.